This TCR beta chain was profiled in a study of response to subunit inactivated influenza vaccine. With V trimmed by 0 bases and J by 4 bases, 3 bases remained unmatched. The CDR3 has 15 amino acids. Germline V CDR1 and CDR2: KGHSH, LQKENI. TCRdb independently ran MiXCR on the RT-PCR reads; one entry per CDR3 protein. This table holds 500,000 to 550,000 distinct CDR3 sequences, around a quarter found once. Separately, the same data were catalogued under a study of T cells expressing NK-cell markers. This second study says: Making the TCR beta cDNA relied on 5'RACE template switching with UMIs. According to the study, TCR beta repertoires originated from sorted CD3+CD56+NKG2C+, CD3+CD56+NKG2C- and CD3+CD56-NKG2C+ T cells. With respect to HCMV, most of the eight sequenced donors were seropositive, and one was seronegative.

The rearrangement uses TRBV18 and TRBJ2-3, with 8 nucleotides matching TRBD2. Specimen: CD4+ T cells sorted from PBMCs, collected 12 days after vaccination. This TCR came from a man in his fifties who received an inactivated influenza vaccine. CDR3 in DNA: TGTGCCAGCTCACCACCGTCGCGGGGGGCAGATACGCAGTATTTT. Protein product: CASSPPSRGADTQYF.